This T cell receptor beta chain originates from a study of blood T cell repertoires in COVID-19. As for the study in general: Acute and convalescent COVID-19 samples came from the United States, Italy and Spain. Sample material is recorded as cDNA or gDNA derived from T cells, B-cell-depleted T cells, or PBMCs.

CDR3 size: 16 residues. V lost 2 bases to trimming and J lost 3 bases; unmatched junction nucleotides: 8. Germline lookup yields CDR1 MNHEY and CDR2 SVGEGT. Source study methods: Reference gene primer amplification in the assay estimated nucleated cell counts. This table comes from immunoSEQ multiplex PCR, and its TCRdb copy is limited to in-frame clones, with some not included. V and J calls and clone size are given by that table; D and trimming were obtained from the DNA. This table holds 100,000 to 150,000 clones, roughly 78% found once. In this sample, this clone turned up once. The sequence came from a man aged 60 to 69 with active or convalescent COVID-19. The material sequenced was peripheral blood. The chain links TRBV6-2 or TRBV6-3 to TRBJ2-7; 9 positions match TRBD1. CDR3 sequence: CASSYNEGQGVYEQYF. The CDR3 DNA follows: TGTGCCAGCAGTTACAATGAGGGACAGGGAGTCTACGAGCAGTACTTC.